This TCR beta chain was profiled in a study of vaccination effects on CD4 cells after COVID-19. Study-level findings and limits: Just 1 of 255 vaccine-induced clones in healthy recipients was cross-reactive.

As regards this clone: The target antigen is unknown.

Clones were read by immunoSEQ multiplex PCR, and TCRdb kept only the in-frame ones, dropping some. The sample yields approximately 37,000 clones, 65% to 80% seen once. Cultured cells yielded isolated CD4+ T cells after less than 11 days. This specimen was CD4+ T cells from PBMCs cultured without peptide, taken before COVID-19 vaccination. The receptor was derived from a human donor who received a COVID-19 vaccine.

CDR3 amino acids: CASSQSGGVSQPQHF. The CDR3, as DNA: TGTGCCAGCAGCCAGTCCGGCGGGGTAAGTCAGCCCCAGCATTTT. The chain has TRBV3-1 (or the pseudogene TRBV3-2) and TRBJ1-5; no firm D call. Trimming cost V 3 bases and J 6 bases, with 15 bases left between them. CDR1 and CDR2 (germline): LGHDT, YNNKEL (reference sequence). The CDR3 has 15 amino acids.